Ten or more counts support the clone carrying this TCR beta chain. Its antigen is currently unknown. Each CDR3 protein gets one entry after TCRdb re-called the RACE reads with MiXCR. The sample has 82,000 or so distinct CDR3 sequences, under 15% seen once; the top ten hold roughly 5.7%. This entry belongs to a study of human T cells and chemical hapten exposure. In the study overall: Upper back patch tests used 0.01% DPC, scored after 6 days. Study-wide results and limits: Compared with pre-sensitization or healthy control sets, expanded TCRs clustered more.

The V and J ends lost 9 bases and 5 bases respectively, with 19 bases between them. CDR3 length equals 14 residues. The germline CDR1 and CDR2 sequences are MNHEY and SVGAGI. Regarding time point: patch test 3, about 24 weeks after DPC sensitization. The treatment: therapeutic diphenylcyclopropenone sensitization with weekly scalp DPC. At every patch-test visit, blood was drawn before the patch test was applied. The chain links TRBV6-5 to TRBJ1-1; maybe TRBD1 (6 bases). Specimen: whole blood, collected in connection with sensitization to the hapten diphenylcyclopropenone (DPC). The source of this sequence is a woman aged 45-65 years with alopecia areata. Some clones in this sample may be carry-over from other donors' samples. The CDR3 reads CASLREGVKTEAFF. CDR3 sequence (DNA): TGTGCCAGTTTACGAGAGGGGGTAAAGACTGAAGCTTTCTTT.